The 30 T cell receptor beta chains presented below share a single source sample, sequenced in a study of response to subunit inactivated influenza vaccine. MiXCR was run by TCRdb on the RT-PCR reads, yielding one entry per CDR3 protein. Of about 780,000 distinct CDR3 sequences listed, about 18% are singletons. Specimen: PBMCs from blood, collected 5 days after vaccination. These receptors all come from a man aged 50 or older who received an inactivated influenza vaccine.

The table lists this clonotype with a few counts. This sequence joins TRBV20-1 and TRBJ1-5; maybe TRBD1 (6 bases). This CDR3 has 17 residues. Germline V gives CDR1 DFQATT, CDR2 SNEGSKA (reference sequence). Between the trimmed V and J ends, which lost 1 base and 3 bases, there was a span of 19 bases. The CDR3 is CSARALGGRRPNQPQHF. The CDR3 DNA reads as TGCAGTGCTAGAGCGTTGGGGGGGCGACGTCCCAATCAGCCCCAGCATTTT.

This clonotype was seen a few times. V and J are TRBV5-1 and TRBJ2-5; D is unclear. Germline CDR1 and CDR2: SGHRS and YFSETQ. Trimming took off 2 bases at V and 2 bases at J, with 10 bases between the two ends. The CDR3 spans 14 residues. The CDR3 spells CASSLENTQETQYF. CDR3 in DNA: TGCGCCAGCAGCTTAGAAAACACTCAAGAGACCCAGTACTTC.

The rearrangement uses TRBV9 and TRBJ2-1; D is perhaps TRBD1 or TRBD2 (5 bases each). The CDR3 is made up of 14 amino acids. Trimming left V 0 bases short and J 6 bases short, with 10 bases between. Germline CDR1 and CDR2: SGDLS and YYNGEE. CDR3 protein: CASSVVPGPNEQFF. The CDR3 region has the DNA TGTGCCAGCAGCGTAGTCCCGGGACCCAATGAGCAGTTCTTC. The entire variable domain, with the rest obtained from reference TRBV9 and TRBJ2-1, is as follows: DSGVTQTPKHLITATGQRVTLRCSPRSGDLSVYWYQQSLDQGLQFLIQYYNGEERAKGNILERFSAQQFPDLHSELNLSSLELGDSALYFCASSVVPGPNEQFFGPGTRLTVL.

This clonotype was seen a handful of times. The rearrangement links TRBV7-6 to TRBJ2-5; perhaps TRBD1 as D (6 bases). Germline CDR1 reads SGHVS; CDR2 reads FNYEAQ. V lost 1 base, J lost 4 bases, and 10 bases lay in between. This CDR3 contains 14 residues. As DNA, the CDR3 is TGTGCCAGCAGCTTAGAAGGGACACCAGAGACCCAGTACTTC. This encodes CASSLEGTPETQYF.

This chain uses TRBV25-1 with TRBJ1-6, with D unresolved. Trimming pared 4 bases from V and 8 bases from J, leaving 12 bases between. CDR3 length: 14 residues. Germline-derived CDR1 and CDR2 are MGHDK and SYGVNS. The CDR3: CASSARGWHSPLHF. The DNA for the CDR3 is TGTGCCAGCAGTGCGCGGGGATGGCATTCACCCCTCCACTTT.

There are many counts of this clonotype. V is TRBV20-1 and J is TRBJ1-5, with a tentative D call TRBD1 (6 bases). Looked up from germline, CDR1 is DFQATT and CDR2 is SNEGSKA (reference sequence). With 6 bases removed from V and 2 bases from J, the gap between germline ends came to 17 bases. The CDR3 has 15 amino acids. The CDR3 loop is CSAPQRGGGNQPQHF. In nucleotides, the CDR3 is TGCAGTGCGCCTCAAAGAGGGGGAGGCAATCAGCCCCAGCATTTT.

The gene calls are TRBV5-1 and TRBJ2-2; D call uncertain. In germline, CDR1 is SGHRS, CDR2 YFSETQ. This CDR3 spans 11 amino acids. V shed 0 bases and J shed 9 bases, with 3 bases lying between them. The CDR3 DNA reads as TGCGCCAGCAGCTTGGAGAGGGAGCTGTTTTTT. It translates to CASSLERELFF.

This chain connects TRBV12-3 or TRBV12-4 to TRBJ2-7, with TRBD2 as a possible D gene (6 bases). This CDR3 has 11 residues. With 5 bases removed from V and 9 bases from J, the gap between germline ends came to 11 bases. This chain's CDR3 is CASSRELGQYF. In nucleotides, the CDR3 is TGTGCCAGCAGTCGGGAGCTGGGGCAGTACTTC.

This clonotype was found many times. The rearrangement uses TRBV15 and TRBJ2-3, with 8 bases aligning to TRBD2. The germline gives CDR1 LNHNV, CDR2 YYDKDF (reference sequence). The trim removed 5 bases at V and 2 bases at J, leaving 21 bases unmatched. CDR3 size: 20 residues. CDR3: CATSGLQLAADLLYTDTQYF. The CDR3 DNA reads as TGTGCCACCAGCGGACTCCAACTAGCGGCAGATCTCCTTTACACAGATACGCAGTATTTT.

This clonotype has more than one count but fewer than ten. The rearrangement links TRBV20-1 to TRBJ2-7, with a weak D call TRBD2 (6 bases). Germline CDR1 and CDR2: DFQATT and SNEGSKA (reference sequence). Trimming left V 0 bases short and J 2 bases short, with 14 bases between. This CDR3 contains 15 residues. The CDR3 bases are TGCAGTGCTAGAGATCGGGGACTGAGGACCTACGAGCAGTACTTC. Residues: CSARDRGLRTYEQYF.

The chain couples TRBV12-3 or TRBV12-4 to TRBJ2-7, with a weak D call TRBD2 (5 bases). V gave up 2 bases and J gave up 5 bases, with 13 bases separating them. The length of the CDR3 is 14 residues. CDR3: CASSLRGRNHEQYF. For the CDR3, the DNA is TGTGCCAGCAGTTTACGGGGTAGGAACCACGAGCAGTACTTC.

This clonotype was counted a few times. The chain combines TRBV11-2 with TRBJ2-6, with TRBD2 matching 7 bases. The CDR3 has 19 residues. The germline V gene has CDR1 SGHAT and CDR2 FQNNGV. Germline trimming cut 4 bases from V and 3 bases from J; bases unmatched to any gene: 15. The CDR3 region is CASSSSRASGFGGANVLTF. Written as DNA, the CDR3 is TGTGCCAGCAGCTCCAGCAGGGCTAGCGGCTTCGGTGGGGCCAACGTCCTGACTTTC.

This clonotype appeared many times. The V and J genes are TRBV29-1 and TRBJ1-1, with D maybe TRBD1 (5 bases). The CDR3 is made up of 12 amino acids. Germline CDR1 SQVTM, CDR2 ANQGSEA. Trimming cost V 7 bases and J 1 base, with 10 bases left between them. In nucleotides, the CDR3 is TGCAGCGGTGGACATCAGAACACTGAAGCTTTCTTT. Translation: CSGGHQNTEAFF.

This clonotype was counted at least ten times. J is TRBJ1-1 and V is TRBV4-1; 7 positions match TRBD1. Germline assignment: CDR1 MGHRA and CDR2 YSYEKL. J lost 4 bases, V lost 2 bases, and 13 bases had no gene match. The CDR3 covers 17 residues. CDR3 sequence (DNA): TGCGCCAGCAGCCAACCGGGACAGCGACGAAGAACCACTGAAGCTTTCTTT. Translated: CASSQPGQRRRTTEAFF.

In its sample, this clonotype was seen a few times. The gene calls are TRBV20-1 and TRBJ2-7; no definite D call. The germline gives CDR1 DFQATT, CDR2 SNEGSKA (reference sequence). V was clipped by 1 base and J by 3 bases, with 10 bases between them. The CDR3 is 13 residues long. As DNA, the CDR3 is TGCAGTGCTAGAGGAGACTCATTCTACGAGCAGTACTTC. It yields the protein CSARGDSFYEQYF.

The V and J genes are TRBV12-3 or TRBV12-4 and TRBJ2-7, with D tentatively TRBD1 (5 bases). The CDR3 covers 14 residues. V lost 3 bases, J lost 3 bases, and 12 bases lay in between. The CDR3 here is CASSLSGSNYEQYF. As DNA, the CDR3 is TGTGCCAGCAGTTTGTCAGGGTCGAACTACGAGCAGTACTTC.

This clonotype was counted between two and nine times. V gene TRBV10-3 combines with J gene TRBJ1-5, with a weak D call TRBD1 (5 bases). Germline V gives CDR1 ENHRY, CDR2 SYGVKD. V was shortened by 10 bases and J by 2 bases, with 18 bases between the two germline ends. This CDR3 is built from 15 residues. Here the CDR3 reads CATVQEIGGNQPQHF. The CDR3, as DNA: TGTGCCACCGTACAGGAGATTGGTGGCAATCAGCCCCAGCATTTT.

This clonotype was seen a handful of times. The chain couples TRBV20-1 to TRBJ2-1; D is unresolved. The CDR3 is made up of 16 amino acids. The V gene's germline CDR1 is DFQATT and CDR2 SNEGSKA (reference sequence). The ends were cut back, 0 bases at V and 0 bases at J, with 12 bases in the middle. CDR3 nucleotides: TGCAGTGCTAGAGATTTCGGCGTGAGCTCCTACAATGAGCAGTTCTTC. It is translated as CSARDFGVSSYNEQFF.

This rearrangement joins TRBV28 to TRBJ2-2, with 11 positions matching TRBD2. Germline-derived CDR1 and CDR2 are MDHEN and SYDVKM. J gave up 6 bases and V 10 bases, and 4 bases lay outside the gene matches. The CDR3 sequence is 13 residues long. This CDR3 reads CATGLAGPGELFF. The DNA for the CDR3 is TGTGCCACCGGACTAGCGGGTCCCGGGGAGCTGTTTTTT.

This sequence joins TRBV5-1 and TRBJ2-3; the match to TRBD2 covers 7 bases. The V gene end was trimmed by 2 bases and the J gene end by 11 bases; junction bases not matched to a gene: 14. Germline assignment: CDR1 SGHRS and CDR2 YFSETQ. The CDR3 runs 15 residues. The CDR3 nucleotides read TGCGCCAGCAGCTTATCTAGCGGTACGGGAGTTGGGCAGTATTTT. Translation gives CASSLSSGTGVGQYF.

In its sample, this clonotype was seen many times. V and J are TRBV20-1 and TRBJ2-5; D uncertain. The CDR3 loop spans 14 amino acids. With 3 bases removed from V and 4 bases from J, the gap between germline ends came to 15 bases. Germline CDR1 reads DFQATT; CDR2 reads SNEGSKA (reference sequence). CDR3 protein: CSARSKGWGETQYF. CDR3 in DNA: TGCAGTGCTAGGTCGAAGGGATGGGGAGAGACCCAGTACTTC.

In its sample, this clonotype was seen a few times. The chain recombines TRBV28 with TRBJ2-1; 11 bases line up with TRBD2. Germline CDR1 and CDR2: MDHEN and SYDVKM. The CDR3 sequence is 16 residues long. The V gene end was trimmed by 4 bases and the J gene end by 2 bases; junction bases not matched to a gene: 4. The chain's CDR3 is CASSSIAGGTYNEQFF. The CDR3 region has the DNA TGTGCCAGCAGTTCTATAGCGGGAGGGACCTACAATGAGCAGTTCTTC.

The rearrangement joins TRBV6-2 or TRBV6-3 to TRBJ1-1; maybe TRBD1 (6 bases). V was pared by 8 bases and J by 1 base, with 11 bases between. Germline CDR1 and CDR2: MNHEY and SVGEGT. The CDR3 sequence is 13 residues long. The CDR3 sequence: CASYGQPNTEAFF. The CDR3 DNA reads TGTGCCAGCTACGGACAGCCGAACACTGAAGCTTTCTTT.

This clonotype was seen a few times. V and J are TRBV5-1 and TRBJ2-7, with 10 bases aligning to TRBD2. This CDR3 region has 16 residues. Per the germline V gene, CDR1 is SGHRS and CDR2 is YFSETQ. V lost 7 bases to trimming and J lost 0 bases; unmatched junction nucleotides: 10. CDR3: CASGRTSGHNSYEQYF. For the CDR3, the DNA is TGCGCCAGCGGACGGACTAGCGGCCACAACTCCTACGAGCAGTACTTC.

The sample holds many counts of this clonotype. The CDR3 spells CATSDPRRGAGANVLTF. As DNA, the CDR3 is TGTGCCACCAGTGACCCTCGGCGGGGTGCTGGGGCCAACGTCCTGACTTTC. The chain joins TRBV24-1 to TRBJ2-6, with D maybe TRBD2 (6 bases). CDR1 is KGHDR and CDR2 is SFDVKD in the germline V gene. The CDR3 extends over 17 amino acids. V was pared by 4 bases and J by 2 bases, with 14 bases between.

This clonotype has more than one count but fewer than ten. This rearrangement joins TRBV11-3 to TRBJ1-1, with D possibly being TRBD1 (5 bases). The V and J ends lost 2 bases and 4 bases respectively, with 32 bases between them. Germline-derived CDR1 and CDR2 are SGHNT and YENEEA. CDR3 length equals 21 residues. In DNA form, the CDR3 reads TGTGCCAGCAGCTTACCATACCTGACCGGGACTTCAGGGCTTGTTGCCACTGAAGCTTTCTTT. Its translation: CASSLPYLTGTSGLVATEAFF.

This clonotype was detected only a few times. The chain employs TRBV7-3 and TRBJ2-5, with D maybe TRBD2 (6 bases). CDR1 and CDR2 from the germline V gene are SGHTA and FQGTGA. This CDR3 has 13 amino acids. The V and J ends lost 4 bases and 5 bases respectively, with 11 bases between them. The CDR3 spells CASSYGSLETQYF. Written as DNA, the CDR3 is TGTGCCAGCAGCTACGGGAGTCTGGAGACCCAGTACTTC. Looking up the rest from reference TRBV7-3 and TRBJ2-5 gives the full variable domain: GAGVSQTPSNKVTEKGKYVELRCDPISGHTALYWYRQSLGQGPEFLIYFQGTGAADDSGLPNDRFFAVRPEGSVSTLKIQRTERGDSAVYLCASSYGSLETQYFGPGTRLLVL.

The table lists this clonotype with a few counts. CDR3 region: CASSQEERLGTQYF. For the CDR3, the DNA is TGCGCCAGCAGCCAAGAAGAGAGATTAGGGACGCAGTATTTT. V usage is TRBV4-3 and J usage is TRBJ2-3; D gene ambiguous. Trimming pared 0 bases from V and 9 bases from J, leaving 13 bases between. Germline assignment: CDR1 LGHNA and CDR2 YSLEER. The CDR3 sequence is 14 residues long.

The chain uses TRBV20-1 and TRBJ1-6; 9 nucleotides agree with TRBD1. Per the germline V gene, CDR1 is DFQATT and CDR2 is SNEGSKA (reference sequence). This CDR3 is built from 15 residues. Germline trimming cut 5 bases from V and 3 bases from J; bases unmatched to any gene: 5. The CDR3 sequence: CSAGTGTDYNSPLHF. The CDR3 DNA sequence: TGCAGTGCTGGGACAGGGACCGACTATAATTCACCCCTCCACTTT.

V gene TRBV18 combines with J gene TRBJ1-2; tentative D call: TRBD1 (6 bases). Trimming took 0 bases from V and 3 from J, leaving 14 bases between them. The V gene's germline CDR1 is KGHSH and CDR2 LQKENI. The CDR3 is 16 amino acids. CDR3 nucleotide sequence: TGTGCCAGCTCACCACCAGGAGTGGGGGCGGACTATGGCTACACCTTC. Amino acids: CASSPPGVGADYGYTF.